The T cell receptor (beta chain) under discussion was sequenced for a study of blood T cell repertoires in COVID-19. Profiled with immunoSEQ multiplex PCR; TCRdb holds only in-frame clones, not every one. The table shows 200,000 to 300,000 clones, with around nine tenths occurring only once. The CDR3 extends over 14 amino acids. Germline lookup yields CDR1 MNHEY and CDR2 SVGAGI. Trimming stripped 8 bases from V and 0 bases from J, with 11 bases between. The material sequenced was peripheral blood. The TCR comes from a woman in her fifties or sixties with COVID-19, enrolled during active disease. The rearrangement uses TRBV6-5 and TRBJ1-5, with D perhaps matching TRBD1 (5 bases). CDR3 amino acids: CASRKDNSNQPQHF. The CDR3 DNA reads TGTGCCAGCCGCAAGGACAATAGCAATCAGCCCCAGCATTTT.